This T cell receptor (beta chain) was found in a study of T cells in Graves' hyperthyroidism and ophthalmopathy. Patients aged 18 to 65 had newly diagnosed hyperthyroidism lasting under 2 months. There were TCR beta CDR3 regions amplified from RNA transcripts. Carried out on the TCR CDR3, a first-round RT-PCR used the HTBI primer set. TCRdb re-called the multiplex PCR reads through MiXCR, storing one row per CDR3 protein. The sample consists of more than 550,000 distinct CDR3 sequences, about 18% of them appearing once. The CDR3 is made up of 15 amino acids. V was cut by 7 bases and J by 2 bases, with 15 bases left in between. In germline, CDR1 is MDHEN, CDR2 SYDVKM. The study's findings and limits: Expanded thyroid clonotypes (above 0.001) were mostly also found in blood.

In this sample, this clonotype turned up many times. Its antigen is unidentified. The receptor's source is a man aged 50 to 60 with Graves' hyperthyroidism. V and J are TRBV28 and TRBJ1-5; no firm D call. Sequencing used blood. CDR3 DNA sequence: TGTGCCAGCATCTACCGGGCCCGCGGCAATCAGCCCCAGCATTTT. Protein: CASIYRARGNQPQHF.